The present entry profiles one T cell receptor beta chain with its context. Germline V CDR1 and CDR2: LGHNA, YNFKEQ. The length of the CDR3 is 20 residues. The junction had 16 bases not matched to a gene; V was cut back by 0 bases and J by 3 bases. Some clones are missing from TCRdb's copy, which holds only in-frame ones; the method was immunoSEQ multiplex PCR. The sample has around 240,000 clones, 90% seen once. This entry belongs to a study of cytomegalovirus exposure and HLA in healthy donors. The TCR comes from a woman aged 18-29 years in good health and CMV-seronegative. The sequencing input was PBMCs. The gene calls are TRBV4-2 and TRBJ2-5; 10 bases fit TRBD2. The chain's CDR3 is CASSQDSGAGGPEKEETQYF. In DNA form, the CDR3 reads TGTGCCAGCAGCCAAGATTCTGGAGCGGGGGGGCCCGAGAAGGAAGAGACCCAGTACTTC.